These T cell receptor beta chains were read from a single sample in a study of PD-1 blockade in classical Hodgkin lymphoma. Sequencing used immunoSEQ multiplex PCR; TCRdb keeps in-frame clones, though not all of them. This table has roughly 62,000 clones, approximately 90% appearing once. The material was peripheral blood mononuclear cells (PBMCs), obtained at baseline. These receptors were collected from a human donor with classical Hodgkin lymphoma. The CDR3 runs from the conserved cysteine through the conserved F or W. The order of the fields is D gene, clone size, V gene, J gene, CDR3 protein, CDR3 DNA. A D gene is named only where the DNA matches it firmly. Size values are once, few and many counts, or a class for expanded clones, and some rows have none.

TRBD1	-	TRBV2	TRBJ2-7	CASSERGQGWPEQYF	TGTGCCAGCAGTGAACGCGGACAGGGTTGGCCCGAGCAGTACTTC
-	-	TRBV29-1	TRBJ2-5	CSVVPGQETQYF	TGCAGCGTTGTTCCAGGCCAGGAGACCCAGTACTTC
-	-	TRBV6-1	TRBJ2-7	CASSETVVGDWDEQYF	TGTGCCAGCAGTGAAACGGTGGTGGGGGATTGGGACGAGCAGTACTTC
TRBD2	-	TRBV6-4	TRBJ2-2	CASRDSAGGTGELFF	TGTGCCAGCAGGGATTCCGCGGGGGGCACCGGGGAGCTGTTTTTT
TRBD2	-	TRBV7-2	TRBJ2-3	CASSLALAGGTDTQYF	TGTGCCAGCAGCTTAGCGCTAGCGGGAGGTACAGATACGCAGTATTTT
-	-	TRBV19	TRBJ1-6	CASSISQPRGSTGGAPLHF	TGTGCCAGTAGTATTTCACAGCCCCGGGGCTCAACCGGGGGAGCACCCCTCCACTTT
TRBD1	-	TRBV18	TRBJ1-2	CASSQGQGFNYGYTF	TGTGCCAGCTCCCAGGGACAGGGCTTTAACTATGGCTACACCTTC
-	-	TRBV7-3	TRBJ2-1	CASSPSGHISVGSYNEQFF	TGTGCCAGCAGCCCATCCGGACACATCTCGGTGGGATCGTACAATGAGCAGTTCTTC
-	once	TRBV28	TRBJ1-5	CASSLRSHYNQPQHF	TGTGCCAGCAGTTTAAGAAGTCACTACAATCAGCCCCAGCATTTT
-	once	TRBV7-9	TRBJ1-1	CASSFPPRGGLMNTEAFF	TGTGCCAGCAGCTTTCCACCAAGGGGGGGCCTTATGAACACTGAAGCTTTCTTT
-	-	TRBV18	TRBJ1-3	CASSGGPGTAAGNTIYF	TGTGCCAGCTCTGGGGGGCCGGGGACGGCCGCTGGAAACACCATATATTTT
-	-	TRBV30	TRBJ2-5	CAWSVRGHQETQYF	TGTGCCTGGAGTGTACGTGGGCACCAAGAGACCCAGTACTTC
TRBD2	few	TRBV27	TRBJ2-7	CASSTRGFTYEQYF	TGTGCCAGCAGCACGCGGGGGTTCACCTACGAGCAGTACTTC
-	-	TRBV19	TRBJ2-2	CASSILRGDRIYTGELFF	TGTGCCAGTAGTATTTTGCGGGGTGACAGGATATACACCGGGGAGCTGTTTTTT
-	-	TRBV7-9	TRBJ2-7	CASSLSGSAAAYEQYF	TGTGCCAGCAGCTTATCCGGCTCGGCAGCAGCCTACGAGCAGTACTTC
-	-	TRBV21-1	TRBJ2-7	CASSSGPLGEQYF	TGTGCCAGCAGTTCCGGCCCCTTAGGGGAGCAGTACTTC
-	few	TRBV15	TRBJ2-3	CATSRSAGLMRQYF	TGTGCCACCAGCAGATCTGCGGGACTTATGAGGCAGTATTTT
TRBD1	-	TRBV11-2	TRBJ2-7	CASSSNRGLSYEQYF	TGTGCCAGCAGCTCGAACAGGGGGCTGTCCTACGAGCAGTACTTC
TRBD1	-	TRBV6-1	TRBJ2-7	CASSNPTGGYYEQYF	TGTGCCAGCAGTAACCCGACAGGGGGCTACTACGAGCAGTACTTC
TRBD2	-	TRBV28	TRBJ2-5	CASRLAGGRETQYF	TGTGCCAGCAGGCTTGCGGGGGGACGAGAGACCCAGTACTTC
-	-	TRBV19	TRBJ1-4	CASSIARMWNNEKLFF	TGTGCCAGTAGTATAGCCCGGATGTGGAACAATGAAAAACTGTTTTTT
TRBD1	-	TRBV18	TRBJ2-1	CASSPLQGGSYNEQFF	TGTGCCAGCTCACCGTTACAGGGGGGCTCCTACAATGAGCAGTTCTTC
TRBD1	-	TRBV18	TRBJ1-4	CASNRGPQGKLFF	TGTGCCAGCAACAGGGGTCCGCAGGGAAAACTGTTTTTT
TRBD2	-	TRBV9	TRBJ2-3	CASSVGALAGPRDTQYF	TGTGCCAGCAGCGTAGGGGCCCTAGCGGGGCCTAGGGATACGCAGTATTTT
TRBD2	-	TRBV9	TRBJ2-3	CASSQVLAGGSTDTQYF	TGTGCCAGCAGCCAGGTGCTAGCGGGGGGAAGCACAGATACGCAGTATTTT
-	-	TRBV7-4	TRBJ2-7	CASSLPVLSSYEQYF	TGTGCCAGCAGCTTACCCGTTCTCAGCTCCTACGAGCAGTACTTC
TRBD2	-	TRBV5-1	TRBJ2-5	CASSLIAGDETQYF	TGCGCCAGCAGCTTAATAGCGGGGGATGAGACCCAGTACTTC
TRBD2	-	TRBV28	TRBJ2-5	CASRGAGGAEETQYF	TGTGCCAGCAGGGGGGCGGGGGGGGCGGAAGAGACCCAGTACTTC
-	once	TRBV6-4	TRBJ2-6	CASSDGAGANVLTF	TGTGCCAGCAGTGATGGTGCTGGGGCCAACGTCCTGACTTTC
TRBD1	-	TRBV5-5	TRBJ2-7	CASSFQGDSYEQYF	TGTGCCAGCAGCTTTCAGGGGGACTCCTACGAGCAGTACTTC
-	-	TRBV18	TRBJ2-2	CASSINGELFF	TGTGCCAGCTCAATCAACGGGGAGCTGTTTTTT
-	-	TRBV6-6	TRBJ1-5	CASSRNRDNQPQHF	TGTGCCAGCAGCAGGAACAGGGACAATCAGCCCCAGCATTTT
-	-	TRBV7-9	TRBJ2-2	CASSLVGELFF	TGTGCCAGCAGCTTAGTGGGCGAGCTGTTTTTT
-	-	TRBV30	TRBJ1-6	CAWSRPSSYNSPLHF	TGTGCCTGGAGTCGACCAAGCTCCTATAATTCACCCCTCCACTTT
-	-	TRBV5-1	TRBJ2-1	CASSFWGRGHNEQFF	TGCGCCAGCAGCTTCTGGGGCAGGGGCCACAATGAGCAGTTCTTC
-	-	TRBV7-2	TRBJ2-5	CASSLGGQETQYF	TGTGCCAGCAGCTTAGGAGGGCAAGAGACCCAGTACTTC
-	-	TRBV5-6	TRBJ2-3	CASSFWGGHNTDTQYF	TGTGCCAGCAGCTTTTGGGGGGGCCATAACACAGATACGCAGTATTTT
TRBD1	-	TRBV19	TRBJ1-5	CASRKGTGVRNQPQHF	TGTGCCAGTAGAAAAGGGACAGGGGTGCGCAATCAGCCCCAGCATTTT
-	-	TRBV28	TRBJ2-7	CASRGPGLYEQYF	TGTGCCAGCCGGGGACCGGGGCTTTACGAGCAGTACTTC
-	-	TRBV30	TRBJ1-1	CAWSVGLRGSAFF	TGTGCCTGGAGTGTAGGGCTCCGCGGGTCCGCTTTCTTT
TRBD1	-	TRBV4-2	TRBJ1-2	CASSQDGTGGNGYTF	TGTGCCAGCAGCCAAGATGGGACAGGGGGGAATGGCTACACCTTC
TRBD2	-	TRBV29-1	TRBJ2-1	CSVGWTSGGNEQFF	TGCAGCGTTGGGTGGACTAGCGGGGGTAATGAGCAGTTCTTC
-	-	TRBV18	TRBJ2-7	CASSRLGHGYEQYF	TGTGCCAGCTCACGACTGGGACACGGCTACGAGCAGTACTTC
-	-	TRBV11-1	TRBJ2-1	CASSPPSAGFYNEQFF	TGTGCCAGCAGCCCGCCATCCGCGGGGTTCTACAATGAGCAGTTCTTC
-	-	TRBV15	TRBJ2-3	CATTRRDTDTQYF	TGTGCCACCACCCGTCGGGACACAGATACGCAGTATTTT
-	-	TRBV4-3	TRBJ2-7	CASSQEGGLPYEQYF	TGCGCCAGCAGCCAAGAGGGGGGGCTCCCCTACGAGCAGTACTTC
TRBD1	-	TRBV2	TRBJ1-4	CASSVRQGPEKLFF	TGTGCCAGCAGTGTTCGACAGGGACCTGAAAAACTGTTTTTT
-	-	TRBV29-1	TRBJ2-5	CSVDLGAGETQYF	TGCAGCGTTGACCTGGGGGCGGGGGAGACCCAGTACTTC
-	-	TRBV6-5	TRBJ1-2	CASSYTGAVTF	TGTGCCAGCAGTTACACCGGGGCTGTAACCTTC
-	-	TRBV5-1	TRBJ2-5	CASSLDSQETQYF	TGCGCCAGCAGCTTGGACTCCCAAGAGACCCAGTACTTC
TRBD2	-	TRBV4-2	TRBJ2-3	CASSQGLAGGSTDTQYF	TGTGCCAGCAGCCAAGGACTAGCGGGGGGGAGCACAGATACGCAGTATTTT
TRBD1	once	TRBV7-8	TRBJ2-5	CASSGDRGRETQYF	TGTGCCAGCAGCGGGGACAGGGGGCGGGAGACCCAGTACTTC
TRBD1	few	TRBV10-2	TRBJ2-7	CASLRAGGSYEQYF	TGCGCCAGCTTAAGGGCAGGGGGCAGCTACGAGCAGTACTTC
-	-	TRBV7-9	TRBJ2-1	CASSLVIGPYNEQFF	TGTGCCAGCAGCTTAGTGATAGGACCTTACAATGAGCAGTTCTTC
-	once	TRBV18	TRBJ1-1	CASSEEVVPLGAFF	TGTGCCAGCTCAGAAGAGGTAGTTCCATTGGGGGCTTTCTTT